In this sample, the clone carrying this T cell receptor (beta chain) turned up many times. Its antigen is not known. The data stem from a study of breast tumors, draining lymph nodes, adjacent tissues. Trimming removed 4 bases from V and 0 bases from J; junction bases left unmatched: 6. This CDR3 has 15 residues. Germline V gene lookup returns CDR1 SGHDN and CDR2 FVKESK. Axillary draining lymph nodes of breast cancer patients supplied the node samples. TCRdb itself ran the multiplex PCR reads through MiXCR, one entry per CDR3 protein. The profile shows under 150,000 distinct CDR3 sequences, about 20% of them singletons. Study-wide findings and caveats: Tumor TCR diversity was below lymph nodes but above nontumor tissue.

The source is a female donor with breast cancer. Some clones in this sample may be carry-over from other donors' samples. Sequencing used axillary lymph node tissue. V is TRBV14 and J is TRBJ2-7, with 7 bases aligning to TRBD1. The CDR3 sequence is CASSRLQGLSYEQYF. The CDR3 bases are TGTGCCAGCAGCCGCCTACAGGGGCTCTCCTACGAGCAGTACTTC.